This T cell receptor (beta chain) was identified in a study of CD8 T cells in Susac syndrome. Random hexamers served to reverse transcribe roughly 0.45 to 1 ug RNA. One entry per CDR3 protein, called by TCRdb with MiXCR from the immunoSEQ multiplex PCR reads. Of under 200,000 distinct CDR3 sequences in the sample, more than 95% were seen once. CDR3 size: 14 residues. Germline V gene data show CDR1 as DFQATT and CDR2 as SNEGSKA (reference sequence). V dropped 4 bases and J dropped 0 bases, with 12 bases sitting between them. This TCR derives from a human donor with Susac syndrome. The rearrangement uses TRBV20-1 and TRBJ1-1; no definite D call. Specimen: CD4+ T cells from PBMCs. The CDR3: CSAIRPPMNTEAFF. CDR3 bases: TGCAGTGCTATCCGGCCGCCCATGAACACTGAAGCTTTCTTT.